Below are 22 T cell receptor beta chains sequenced from a single sample in a study of blood T cells in healthy people across ages. Using a J-beta primer mix together with a sample-barcoded 5' primer, a second PCR was run for about 6 to 12 cycles. TCRdb re-derived calls from the 5' RACE reads in MiXCR, one entry per CDR3 protein. The table shows around 1.1 million distinct CDR3 sequences, with about two fifths occurring only once. Sequencing was carried out using blood. These receptors were collected from a young man in good health.

The chain uses TRBV20-1 and TRBJ1-2, with D uncertain. Trimming removed 0 bases at V and 0 bases at J, with 17 bases between. Germline V CDR1 and CDR2: DFQATT, SNEGSKA (reference sequence). CDR3 length equals 17 residues. For the CDR3, the DNA is TGCAGTGCTAGAGATCTGACGGGGATAAAGACTAACTATGGCTACACCTTC. Its translation is CSARDLTGIKTNYGYTF.

The rearrangement joins TRBV27 to TRBJ2-1, with 7 nucleotides matching TRBD1. The V segment lost 6 bases and the J segment 7 bases; nucleotides outside the gene matches: 6. Germline V gives CDR1 MNHEY, CDR2 SMNVEV (reference sequence). The CDR3 contains 13 residues. The DNA of the CDR3 is TGTGCCAGCAGAAGACAGGGTGTAAATGAGCAGTTCTTC. This sequence encodes CASRRQGVNEQFF.

The J gene is TRBJ1-6, the V gene TRBV4-3; D might be TRBD1 (6 bases). This CDR3 contains 15 residues. CDR1 LGHNA and CDR2 YSLEER come from the germline V gene. With 4 bases removed from V and 7 bases from J, the gap between germline ends came to 14 bases. Here the CDR3 DNA reads TGCGCCAGCAGCCTCCGGGGTGGGGGCAATTCACCCCTCCACTTT. Translation gives CASSLRGGGNSPLHF.

V and J are TRBV7-2 and TRBJ1-6, with TRBD1 identical over 7 bases. Per the germline V gene, CDR1 is SGHTA and CDR2 is FQGNSA. V shed 11 bases and J 0 bases; nucleotides not matched to a gene: 13. The CDR3 has 17 residues. The CDR3 spells CAGIPGQTSSYNSPLHF. CDR3 nucleotides: TGTGCCGGGATCCCGGGACAGACCAGCTCCTATAATTCACCCCTCCACTTT. The full variable domain, in which reference TRBV7-2 and TRBJ1-6 provide the parts outside the CDR3, is GAGVSQSPSNKVTEKGKDVELRCDPISGHTALYWYRQSLGQGLEFLIYFQGNSAPDKSGLPSDRFSAERTGGSVSTLTIQRTQQEDSAVYLCAGIPGQTSSYNSPLHFGNGTRLTVT.

As for this clonotype: A much more abundant neighbour one base away suggests this may be a read error. V gene TRBV4-1 combines with J gene TRBJ1-5; D possibly corresponds to TRBD1 (6 bases). CDR1 and CDR2 (germline): MGHRA, YSYEKL. V lost 1 base, J lost 5 bases, and 12 bases lay in between. This CDR3 has 15 amino acids. For the CDR3, the DNA is TGCGCCAGCAGCCAAGCCCAGGGGCGCGATCAGCCCCAGCATTTT. Protein product: CASSQAQGRDQPQHF.

This clonotype was seen more than once but under ten times. This rearrangement joins TRBV6-5 to TRBJ1-1; possibly TRBD1 for D (5 bases). V shed 7 bases and J shed 5 bases, with 17 bases lying between them. Germline values: CDR1 MNHEY, CDR2 SVGAGI. CDR3 length: 14 residues. The CDR3 reads CASTDSAVGTEAFF. The CDR3 coding sequence is TGTGCCAGCACCGACAGTGCGGTAGGGACTGAAGCTTTCTTT.

The chain combines TRBV7-3 with TRBJ2-3, with 12 bases that match TRBD2. Unmatched junction bases numbered 10, after V lost 4 bases and J lost 5 bases. Germline CDR1 SGHTA, CDR2 FQGTGA. The length of the CDR3 is 17 residues. The CDR3 protein is CASSSRTSGDDGDTQYF. The CDR3 region has the DNA TGTGCCAGCAGCTCTAGGACTAGCGGGGATGACGGAGATACGCAGTATTTT.

This clonotype was counted at least ten times. The chain recombines TRBV20-1 with TRBJ2-1, with 9 positions matching TRBD1. The CDR3 totals 14 residues. The V gene's germline CDR1 is DFQATT and CDR2 SNEGSKA (reference sequence). J gave up 9 bases and V 1 base, and 7 bases lay outside the gene matches. In DNA, the CDR3 is TGCAGTGCTAGAGGTAGACAGGGGGGCAGTGAGCAGTTCTTC. This sequence encodes CSARGRQGGSEQFF.

The gene calls are TRBV9 and TRBJ1-1; a possible D gene is TRBD1 (6 bases). V was pared by 0 bases and J by 6 bases, with 15 bases between. The CDR3 is made up of 15 amino acids. Germline V CDR1 and CDR2: SGDLS, YYNGEE. CDR3 region: CASSVVGGRTAEAFF. The CDR3 DNA reads TGTGCCAGCAGCGTAGTAGGGGGAAGGACTGCTGAAGCTTTCTTT.

Regarding this clonotype: A much larger clone differs from this one at a single base, so this may be a read error. The chain carries TRBV29-1 and TRBJ2-3, with D perhaps TRBD1 or TRBD2 (5 bases each). The germline CDR1 and CDR2 sequences are SQVTM and ANQGSEA. V shed 1 base and J shed 3 bases, with 17 bases lying between them. CDR3 length: 16 amino acids. The CDR3 spells CSVEGGADSETDTQYF. The CDR3 DNA reads TGCAGCGTTGAAGGAGGGGCTGATAGCGAGACAGATACGCAGTATTTT.

The gene calls are TRBV12-3 or TRBV12-4 and TRBJ2-7, with 9 bases matching TRBD1. The ends lost 8 bases at V and 3 bases at J; junction bases unmatched: 8. The CDR3 length is 14 residues. CDR3: CASSGTGKNYEQYF. The CDR3 DNA sequence: TGTGCCAGCTCGGGGACAGGGAAAAACTACGAGCAGTACTTC.

The V call is TRBV9, the J call TRBJ2-5; D unclear. The CDR3 has 15 residues. The germline V and J ends were trimmed by 4 bases and 1 base, with 14 bases remaining between them. In germline, CDR1 is SGDLS, CDR2 YYNGEE. CDR3 sequence: CASSSHTVGQETQYF. As DNA, the CDR3 is TGTGCCAGCAGCTCCCATACAGTCGGCCAAGAGACCCAGTACTTC.

This chain links TRBV2 with TRBJ1-6; 8 positions match TRBD1. With V trimmed by 7 bases and J by 8 bases, 10 bases remained unmatched. The CDR3 contains 15 residues. CDR1 and CDR2 from the germline V gene are SNHLY and FYNNEI. In DNA, the CDR3 is TGTGCCAGCAAGAGGCAGACAGGGGTGGATTCACCCCTCCACTTT. It codes for CASKRQTGVDSPLHF.

This clonotype was counted a few times. The chain couples TRBV6-5 to TRBJ2-3; D is undetermined. Deletions cut 4 bases from V and 14 bases from J, with 16 bases between. The length of the CDR3 is 12 residues. Germline V lookup: CDR1 MNHEY, CDR2 SVGAGI. The CDR3 spells CASSFSRGPWYF. CDR3 in DNA: TGTGCCAGCAGTTTCTCTAGAGGTCCATGGTATTTT.

The V gene is TRBV20-1, the J gene TRBJ2-7; D uncertain. The CDR3 length is 14 residues. Germline V gene sequence: CDR1 DFQATT, CDR2 SNEGSKA (reference sequence). Trimming took 7 bases from V and 0 from J, leaving 16 bases between them. This CDR3 is CSVTPLRISYEQYF. In DNA, the CDR3 is TGCAGTGTTACCCCACTGCGGATCTCCTACGAGCAGTACTTC.

This clonotype showed up just once. The gene calls are TRBV14 and TRBJ2-5; 10 bases are a match to TRBD1. Germline V lookup: CDR1 SGHDN, CDR2 FVKESK. V was pared by 2 bases and J by 11 bases, with 8 bases of the junction left unmatched. The CDR3 is made up of 14 amino acids. CDR3 nucleotide sequence: TGTGCCAGCAGCCAAATGGACAGGGGGTATGAGCAGTACTTC. Protein: CASSQMDRGYEQYF. Using reference TRBV14 and TRBJ2-5 for the parts outside the CDR3, the full variable domain is EAGVTQFPSHSVIEKGQTVTLRCDPISGHDNLYWYRRVMGKEIKFLLHFVKESKQDESGMPNNRFLAERTGGTYSTLKVQPAELEDSGVYFCASSQMDRGYEQYFGPGTRLLVL.

A word on this clonotype: A read error is likely, as this CDR3 ends without the conserved phenylalanine or tryptophan. This chain joins TRBV12-3 or TRBV12-4 and TRBJ2-3; TRBD2 matches at 8 bases. CDR3 length equals 16 residues. The V segment lost 5 bases and the J segment 2 bases; nucleotides outside the gene matches: 9. The CDR3 DNA reads as TGTGCCAGCAGTATTTCCTTAGCGGGACCCACAGATACGCAGTATTCT. Its protein product is CASSISLAGPTDTQYS.

The chain couples TRBV11-2 to TRBJ2-5; no clear D gene. With 0 bases removed from V and 5 bases from J, the gap between germline ends came to 7 bases. The CDR3 has 13 amino acids. Germline V gene lookup returns CDR1 SGHAT and CDR2 FQNNGV. The CDR3: CASSLDLSETQYF. The CDR3 nucleotides read TGTGCCAGCAGCTTAGATCTTAGCGAGACCCAGTACTTC.

This clonotype was counted only a few times. The chain links TRBV5-6 to TRBJ2-7; no firm D call. This CDR3 is 16 amino acids long. Germline V CDR1 and CDR2: SGHDT, YYEEEE. Trimming took 1 base from V and 0 from J, leaving 14 bases between them. As DNA, the CDR3 is TGTGCCAGCAGCTTGATACTCGAGAAAAGCTCCTACGAGCAGTACTTC. This encodes CASSLILEKSSYEQYF.

A word on this clonotype: A much larger clone is a single base away; this may be a read error. The chain employs TRBV20-1 and TRBJ2-7; tentatively, D is TRBD2 (5 bases). Between the trimmed V and J ends, which lost 5 bases and 0 bases, there was a span of 5 bases. The CDR3 is 11 amino acids. CDR1 and CDR2 from the germline V gene are DFQATT and SNEGSKA (reference sequence). Written as DNA, the CDR3 is TGCAGTGCTGGGAGCTCCTACGAGCAGTACTTC. It is translated as CSAGSSYEQYF.

The CDR3 DNA reads TGTGCCAGCAGCCAGCAGACAGGAGAGTGCGCTACGCAGTATTTT. Its protein product is CASSQQTGECATQYF. The chain carries TRBV3-1 and TRBJ2-3; perhaps TRBD1 as D (6 bases). CDR3 size: 15 residues. V lost 3 bases and J 8 bases, leaving 18 bases between the germline ends. Germline V gene sequence: CDR1 LGHDT, CDR2 YNNKEL (reference sequence).

The sample holds a few counts of this clonotype. This chain joins TRBV2 and TRBJ1-2; D gene unclear. The V end was cut by 2 bases, the J end by 2 bases, with 6 bases between. The CDR3 sequence is 13 residues long. Germline CDR1 is SNHLY and CDR2 is FYNNEI. CDR3 protein: CASSEHPNYGYTF. CDR3 bases: TGTGCCAGCAGTGAACACCCAAACTATGGCTACACCTTC.